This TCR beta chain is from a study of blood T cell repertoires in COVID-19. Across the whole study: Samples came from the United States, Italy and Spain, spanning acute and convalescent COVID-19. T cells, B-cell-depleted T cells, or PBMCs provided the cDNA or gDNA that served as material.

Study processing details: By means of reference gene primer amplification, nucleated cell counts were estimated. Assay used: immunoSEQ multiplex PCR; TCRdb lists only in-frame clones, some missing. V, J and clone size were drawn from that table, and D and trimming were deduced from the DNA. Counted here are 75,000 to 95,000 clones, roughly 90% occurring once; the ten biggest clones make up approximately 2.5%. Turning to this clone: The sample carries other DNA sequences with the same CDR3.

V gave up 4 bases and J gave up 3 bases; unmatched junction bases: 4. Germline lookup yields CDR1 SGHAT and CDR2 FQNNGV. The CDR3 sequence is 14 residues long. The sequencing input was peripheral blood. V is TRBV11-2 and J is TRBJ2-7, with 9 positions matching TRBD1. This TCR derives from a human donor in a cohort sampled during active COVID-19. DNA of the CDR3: TGTGCCAGCAGCTCCTCGACAGGGGGCTACGAGCAGTACTTC. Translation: CASSSSTGGYEQYF.